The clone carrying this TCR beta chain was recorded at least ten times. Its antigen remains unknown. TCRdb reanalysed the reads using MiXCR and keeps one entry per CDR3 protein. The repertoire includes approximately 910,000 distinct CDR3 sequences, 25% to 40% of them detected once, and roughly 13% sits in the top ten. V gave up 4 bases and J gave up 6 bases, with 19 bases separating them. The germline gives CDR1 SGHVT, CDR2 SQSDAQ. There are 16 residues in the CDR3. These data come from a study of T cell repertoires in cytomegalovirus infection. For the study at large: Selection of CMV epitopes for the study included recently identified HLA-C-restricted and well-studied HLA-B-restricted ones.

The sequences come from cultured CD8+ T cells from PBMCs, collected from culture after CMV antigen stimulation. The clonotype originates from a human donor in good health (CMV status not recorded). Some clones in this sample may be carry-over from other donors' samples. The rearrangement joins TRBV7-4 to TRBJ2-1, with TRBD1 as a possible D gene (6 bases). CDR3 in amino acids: CASSYQPRDTLNEQFF. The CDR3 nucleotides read TGTGCCAGCAGCTACCAACCCCGGGACACCCTCAATGAGCAGTTCTTC.